What follows describes a single TCR beta chain. Its specificity is unknown. Central memory, naive, regulatory and stem cell-like memory CD4+ cells were sorted by CD45RO/CCR7/CD25/CD127/CD95/CD27. All sorted populations exceeded 98% purity. The data originate from a study of beta chain features in type 1 diabetes. Regarding the study as a whole: Possible PCR preference for shorter templates applied equally to patients and controls. In all four CD4+ subsets, TCRB CDR3 length was significantly, moderately reduced in type 1 diabetes.

Since all of the isolated RNA was reverse transcribed, expressed TCRB transcripts were what got sequenced. Sequencing was performed with immunoSEQ multiplex PCR; in TCRdb, only in-frame clones are kept and a portion is missing. The repertoire consists of 600,000 to 700,000 clones, with over 10% occurring once and the leading ten covering around 0.12%. V dropped 1 base and J dropped 5; count of bases not matched to a gene: 2. Germline CDR1 and CDR2: SGHDN and FVKESK. The CDR3 length is 14 residues. The TCR comes from a man aged 25-40 years with type 1 diabetes. What was sequenced was naive CD4+ T cells from blood. The V gene is TRBV14, the J gene TRBJ2-5; TRBD2 aligns across 9 bases. Written as DNA, the CDR3 is TGTGCCAGCAGCCAAGGTAGCGGGGGTGAGACCCAGTACTTC. This codes for CASSQGSGGETQYF.